The source of this T cell receptor beta chain is a study of CD4 and CD8 cells across lung adenocarcinoma regions. Germline CDR1 MNHNS, CDR2 SASEGT. The V end lost 9 bases, the J end lost 1 base, and 12 bases lay between the germline ends. The CDR3 sequence is 13 residues long. Localized lung adenocarcinoma, a non-small cell lung cancer, affected the donors. TCRdb re-derived calls from the PCR reads in MiXCR, one entry per CDR3 protein. The repertoire has 3,500 to 4,000 distinct CDR3 sequences, 55% to 70% of them found once; the top ten carry about 19%. The V and J genes are TRBV6-1 and TRBJ1-1, with D perhaps matching TRBD1 (5 bases). The sample consisted of CD4+ T cells from the margin of a lung tumor. This TCR derives from a male donor with lung adenocarcinoma. The CD4 and CD8 labels of this study may be unreliable. The CDR3 spells CASRGRQNTEAFF. The DNA for the CDR3 is TGTGCCAGTAGGGGACGGCAGAACACTGAAGCTTTCTTT.